A single sample gave rise to the 13 T cell receptor beta chains below, sequenced in a study of T cells in Graves' hyperthyroidism and ophthalmopathy. Amplified regions were TCR beta CDR3 sequences from RNA transcripts. A first-round RT-PCR of the TCR CDR3 used the HTBI primer set. A single record per CDR3 protein comes from TCRdb applying MiXCR to the multiplex PCR reads. This sample has some 760,000 distinct CDR3 sequences, with approximately 15% found just once. Input material: blood. These receptors originate from a woman aged 18-35 years with Graves' hyperthyroidism.

Ten or more counts support this clonotype. The V and J genes are TRBV2 and TRBJ2-3; D is uncertain. The V end was cut by 1 base, the J end by 0 bases, with 5 bases between. This CDR3 is built from 14 residues. Germline V lookup: CDR1 SNHLY, CDR2 FYNNEI. CDR3 coding DNA: TGTGCCAGCAGTGAAGACAGTAGCACAGATACGCAGTATTTT. Encoded protein: CASSEDSSTDTQYF.

In its sample, this clonotype was seen a few times. The chain is built from TRBV27 and TRBJ2-2; 7 bases match TRBD1. CDR1 MNHEY and CDR2 SMNVEV come from the germline V gene (reference sequence). The CDR3 contains 14 residues. Trimming cost V 3 bases and J 6 bases; bases outside gene matches: 4. Here the CDR3 DNA reads TGTGCCAGCAGTTTGGGACAGAGGGCCGGGGAGCTGTTTTTT. Its protein is CASSLGQRAGELFF.

The chain employs TRBV18 and TRBJ2-7, with 13 bases matching TRBD2. After removal of 6 bases from V and 5 bases from J, the junction contained 16 bases not matched to a gene. The CDR3 extends over 18 amino acids. CDR1 is KGHSH, CDR2 LQKENI, per germline. CDR3 in amino acids: CASSSGLAGPPPAHEQYF. CDR3 DNA: TGTGCCAGCTCTTCGGGACTAGCGGGACCCCCCCCGGCTCACGAGCAGTACTTC. Supplemented by reference TRBV18 and TRBJ2-7, the full variable domain reads NAGVMQNPRHLVRRRGQEARLRCSPMKGHSHVYWYRQLPEEGLKFMVYLQKENIIDESGMPKERFSAEFPKEGPSILRIQQVVRGDSAAYFCASSSGLAGPPPAHEQYFGPGTRLTVT.

This rearrangement joins TRBV4-1 to TRBJ1-1, with a tentative D call TRBD1 (5 bases). CDR1 and CDR2 (germline): MGHRA, YSYEKL. There are 16 residues in the CDR3. With 4 bases removed from V and 1 base from J, the gap between germline ends came to 16 bases. The CDR3 nucleotides read TGCGCCAGCAGCCTCAACAGGTACCCCGGGAACACTGAAGCTTTCTTT. Translated, it gives CASSLNRYPGNTEAFF.

The chain combines TRBV9 with TRBJ2-7; 7 positions match TRBD2. Trimming removed 0 bases from V and 4 bases from J; junction bases left unmatched: 7. This CDR3 is built from 15 residues. Germline CDR1 SGDLS, CDR2 YYNGEE. The CDR3 region is CASSVEASGFYEQYF. DNA of the CDR3: TGTGCCAGCAGCGTAGAGGCTAGCGGATTTTACGAGCAGTACTTC.

This clonotype was seen at least ten times. The rearrangement joins TRBV11-2 to TRBJ2-2; D gene ambiguous. The V end lost 2 bases, the J end lost 2 bases, and 6 bases lay between the germline ends. Germline CDR1 SGHAT, CDR2 FQNNGV. This CDR3 has 14 amino acids. The CDR3 protein is CASSLLANTGELFF. The DNA of the CDR3 is TGTGCCAGCAGCTTACTCGCTAACACCGGGGAGCTGTTTTTT.

This clonotype was observed at least ten times. The junction departs from germline at one end; a sequencing error may be responsible. This chain uses TRBV27 with TRBJ2-1; D tentatively reads TRBD1 or TRBD2 (5 bases each). Germline V gene lookup returns CDR1 MNHEY and CDR2 SMNVEV (reference sequence). The CDR3 length is 17 residues. The CDR3 loop is CASSPLPGAASHNEQFF. The CDR3 nucleotides are TGTGCCAGCAGTCCCCTCCCCGGGGCAGCCTCCCACAATGAGCAGTTCTTC.

This clonotype was detected many times. The V call is TRBV28, the J call TRBJ1-2, with D possibly matching TRBD1 (6 bases). The CDR3 loop spans 15 amino acids. V lost 2 bases, J lost 2 bases, and 12 bases lay in between. Germline V gene sequence: CDR1 MDHEN, CDR2 SYDVKM. CDR3 protein: CASSLLAGVNYGYTF. CDR3 coding DNA: TGTGCCAGCAGTTTACTGGCAGGGGTGAACTATGGCTACACCTTC.

This clonotype occurred once. This chain connects TRBV24-1 to TRBJ2-1, with no clear D. CDR3 length equals 15 residues. The germline gives CDR1 KGHDR, CDR2 SFDVKD. Trimming removed 6 bases at V and 2 bases at J, with 13 bases between. The CDR3 DNA sequence: TGTGCCACCAGTATGCGCAGGAAGACCTACAATGAGCAGTTCTTC. It yields the protein CATSMRRKTYNEQFF.

This clonotype was recorded many times. The chain combines TRBV11-2 with TRBJ2-7; 7 nucleotides agree with TRBD1. Germline V gives CDR1 SGHAT, CDR2 FQNNGV. This CDR3 has 15 residues. J gave up 2 bases and V 3 bases, and 7 bases lay outside the gene matches. The CDR3 sequence is CASSLTGLLTYEQYF. The CDR3 bases are TGTGCCAGCAGCTTGACAGGGTTACTTACCTACGAGCAGTACTTC.

This clonotype was detected many times. The gene calls are TRBV12-3 or TRBV12-4 and TRBJ2-1; 9 bases map to TRBD2. The trim removed 7 bases at V and 6 bases at J, leaving 7 bases unmatched. The CDR3 has 14 amino acids. The CDR3 region is CASKREARGNEQFF. CDR3 nucleotide sequence: TGTGCCAGCAAGCGGGAGGCAAGGGGCAATGAGCAGTTCTTC.

Comment on this clonotype: A clone one base away is much larger, so this may be a read error. The chain joins TRBV11-2 to TRBJ2-3; TRBD2 aligns across 13 bases. Germline CDR1 and CDR2: SGHAT and FQNNGV. This CDR3 has 16 residues. The CDR3, as DNA: TGTACCAGCAGCGTTACTAGCGGGAGGGCCGATGATACGCAGTATTTT. This codes for CTSSVTSGRADDTQYF.

This clonotype was picked up a small number of times. The chain carries TRBV24-1 and TRBJ2-3; a weak D match, TRBD1 (6 bases). This CDR3 spans 15 amino acids. CDR1 and CDR2 (germline): KGHDR, SFDVKD. The ends were cut back, 4 bases at V and 4 bases at J, with 14 bases in the middle. CDR3 nucleotides: TGTGCCACCAGTGAGCCCACAGGGCACGCAGATACGCAGTATTTT. This gives the protein CATSEPTGHADTQYF.